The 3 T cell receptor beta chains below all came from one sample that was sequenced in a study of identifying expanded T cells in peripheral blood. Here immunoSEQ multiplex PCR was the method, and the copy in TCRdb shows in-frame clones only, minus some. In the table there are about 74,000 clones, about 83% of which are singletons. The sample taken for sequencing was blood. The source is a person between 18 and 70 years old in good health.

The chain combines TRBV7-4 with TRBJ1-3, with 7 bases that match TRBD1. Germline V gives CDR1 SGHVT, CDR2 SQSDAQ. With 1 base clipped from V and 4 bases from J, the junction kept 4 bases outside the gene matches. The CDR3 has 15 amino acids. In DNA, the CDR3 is TGTGCCAGCAGCTTAGGACAGGGTTACGGAAACACCATATATTTT. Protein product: CASSLGQGYGNTIYF.

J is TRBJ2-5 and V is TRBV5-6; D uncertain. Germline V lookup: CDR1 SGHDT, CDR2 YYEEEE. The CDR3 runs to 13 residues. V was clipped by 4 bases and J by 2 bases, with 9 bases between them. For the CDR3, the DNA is TGTGCCAGCAGCAGGGTGGGACAAGAGACCCAGTACTTC. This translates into CASSRVGQETQYF.

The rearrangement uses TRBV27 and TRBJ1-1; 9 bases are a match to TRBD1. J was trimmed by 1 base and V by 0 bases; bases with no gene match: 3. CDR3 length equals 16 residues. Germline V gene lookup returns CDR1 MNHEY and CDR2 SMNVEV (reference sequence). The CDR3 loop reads CASSLSGDRANTEAFF. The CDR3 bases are TGTGCCAGCAGTTTATCGGGGGACAGGGCGAACACTGAAGCTTTCTTT.